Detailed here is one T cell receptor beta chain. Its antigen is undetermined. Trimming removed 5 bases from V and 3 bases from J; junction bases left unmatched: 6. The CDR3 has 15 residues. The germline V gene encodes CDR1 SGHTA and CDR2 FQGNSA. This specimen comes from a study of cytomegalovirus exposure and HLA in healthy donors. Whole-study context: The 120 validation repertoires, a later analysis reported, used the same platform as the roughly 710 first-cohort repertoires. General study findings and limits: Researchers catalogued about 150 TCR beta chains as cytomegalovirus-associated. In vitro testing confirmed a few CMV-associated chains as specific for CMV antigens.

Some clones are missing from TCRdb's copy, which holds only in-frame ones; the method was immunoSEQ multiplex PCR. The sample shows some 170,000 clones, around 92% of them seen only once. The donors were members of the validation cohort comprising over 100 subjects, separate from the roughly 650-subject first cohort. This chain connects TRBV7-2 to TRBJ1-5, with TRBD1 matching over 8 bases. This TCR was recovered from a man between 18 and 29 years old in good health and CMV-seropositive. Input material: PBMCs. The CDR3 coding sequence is TGTGCCAGCAGCCCAAACAGGGGGATCAATCAGCCCCAGCATTTT. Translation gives CASSPNRGINQPQHF. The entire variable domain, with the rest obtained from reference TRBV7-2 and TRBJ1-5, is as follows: GAGVSQSPSNKVTEKGKDVELRCDPISGHTALYWYRQSLGQGLEFLIYFQGNSAPDKSGLPSDRFSAERTGGSVSTLTIQRTQQEDSAVYLCASSPNRGINQPQHFGDGTRLSIL.